The present T cell receptor beta chain was sequenced within a study of STAT5B mutations in CD4+ large granular lymphocyte leukemia. Study-wide points: TRBV06-family usage was enriched in top patient clones (8/27) versus controls (2/35). The CD4+ versus CD8+ T-LGLL clonality difference may reflect limited sample size.

Data came from immunoSEQ multiplex PCR; TCRdb stores just in-frame clones and leaves some out. The sample consists of approximately 33,000 clones, roughly 88% of them appearing once. Control samples were healthy donors' buffy coats. This clone appeared a few times. Its antigen is not known. Germline CDR1 reads SEHNR; CDR2 reads FQNEAQ (reference sequence). V gave up 5 bases and J gave up 0 bases, with 2 bases separating them. The CDR3 covers 12 residues. The TCR sequence derives from a human donor in good health. The sample taken for sequencing was CD4+ T cells from blood buffy coats. The J gene is TRBJ1-3, the V gene TRBV7-9, with D uncertain. In DNA form, the CDR3 reads TGTGCCAGCAGCCCCTCTGGAAACACCATATATTTT. This translates into CASSPSGNTIYF.